Following are 14 T cell receptor beta chains from one sample sequenced in a study of regulatory T cells in long-lasting Graves disease. Sample time point: newly diagnosed GD, antithyroid drugs for less than 3 months. The authors made the TCR library using RNA they extracted from PBMCs. Relying on iRepertoire HTBI primers and Arm-PCR of CDR3 regions, the team built TCR beta libraries. One entry per CDR3 protein, called by TCRdb with MiXCR from the multiplex PCR reads. The repertoire has about 470,000 distinct CDR3 sequences, approximately 15% of them found once; the top ten carry about a sixth. These data were also filed under a second study, of T cells in Graves' hyperthyroidism and ophthalmopathy.

This specimen was peripheral blood mononuclear cells (PBMCs), taken at new diagnosis, from a patient treated with antithyroid drugs. The receptor set was obtained from a woman aged 25 to 39 with Graves disease.

In this sample, this clonotype turned up a few times. The chain links TRBV6-5 to TRBJ2-5; D might be TRBD1 (6 bases). CDR3 length: 15 amino acids. From germline, CDR1 is MNHEY and CDR2 SVGAGI. V lost 3 bases and J 1 base, leaving 12 bases between the germline ends. The CDR3 coding sequence is TGTGCCAGCAGTTATCCCGGGACAATCCAAGAGACCCAGTACTTC. This gives the protein CASSYPGTIQETQYF.

At least ten counts were recorded for this clonotype. The V and J genes are TRBV11-2 and TRBJ1-2; TRBD1 aligns across 7 bases. CDR1 and CDR2 from the germline V gene are SGHAT and FQNNGV. CDR3 length: 14 amino acids. J was trimmed by 8 bases and V by 8 bases; bases with no gene match: 14. CDR3 coding DNA: TGTGCCAGCGCGTCCAGGGGGATTTTGGGCGGCTACACCTTC. This sequence encodes CASASRGILGGYTF.

The V gene is TRBV11-2, the J gene TRBJ2-7; 12 bases are shared with TRBD1. Unmatched junction bases numbered 12, after V lost 1 base and J lost 5 bases. Germline assignment: CDR1 SGHAT and CDR2 FQNNGV. The CDR3 is 18 residues long. CDR3 nucleotides: TGTGCCAGCAGCTTAGTCCTGAAGCCGGGACAGGGGGCAAACGAGCAGTACTTC. Its translation is CASSLVLKPGQGANEQYF.

This clonotype was recorded at least ten times. The chain recombines TRBV2 with TRBJ1-5, with D possibly matching TRBD1 (6 bases). Germline CDR1 SNHLY, CDR2 FYNNEI. This CDR3 comprises 13 residues. Between the trimmed V and J ends, which lost 11 bases and 4 bases, there was a span of 15 bases. The CDR3 DNA sequence: TGTGCCCTAAAGGTGGACAGTAATCAGCCCCAGCATTTT. Its protein product is CALKVDSNQPQHF.

There are many counts of this clonotype. The chain links TRBV20-1 to TRBJ1-1; D is possibly TRBD1 (5 bases). The CDR3 spans 14 residues. The germline V gene encodes CDR1 DFQATT and CDR2 SNEGSKA (reference sequence). Trimming removed 5 bases at V and 5 bases at J, with 18 bases between. CDR3 bases: TGCAGTGCTTCCGCGGCAGGGATGATTACTGAAGCTTTCTTT. The encoded protein is CSASAAGMITEAFF.

Ten or more counts support this clonotype. The chain has TRBV27 and TRBJ2-1; D is ambiguous. The V end lost 6 bases, the J end lost 0 bases, and 9 bases lay between the germline ends. The CDR3 extends over 14 amino acids. Looked up from germline, CDR1 is MNHEY and CDR2 is SMNVEV (reference sequence). The DNA of the CDR3 is TGTGCCAGCAGCCGGGTCAGCTCCTACAATGAGCAGTTCTTC. This translates into CASSRVSSYNEQFF.

V gene TRBV20-1 combines with J gene TRBJ2-4; the match to TRBD2 covers 7 bases. Germline CDR1 and CDR2: DFQATT and SNEGSKA (reference sequence). The CDR3 runs 16 residues. Trimming at V came to 0 bases and at J to 6 bases, leaving 11 bases not matched to a gene. As DNA, the CDR3 is TGCAGTGCTAGAGATGCCCTAAGGACTAGTCGAAACATTCAGTACTTC. Translation gives CSARDALRTSRNIQYF.

This clonotype showed up many times. In nucleotides, the CDR3 is TGTGCCAGCAGTGACGAGGACAGCTATAATTCACCCCTCCACTTT. Amino acids: CASSDEDSYNSPLHF. The rearrangement links TRBV6-1 to TRBJ1-6, with TRBD1 as a possible D gene (6 bases). V was pared by 3 bases and J by 3 bases, with 9 bases between. This CDR3 spans 15 amino acids. CDR1 MNHNS and CDR2 SASEGT come from the germline V gene.

The table lists this clonotype with many counts. J is TRBJ2-5 and V is TRBV7-2, with 8 nucleotides matching TRBD1. In germline, CDR1 is SGHTA, CDR2 FQGNSA. The J segment lost 1 base and the V segment lost 3 bases, leaving 7 bases of the junction unmatched. CDR3 length: 16 amino acids. The CDR3: CASSLIGQGVQETQYF. The CDR3 coding sequence is TGTGCCAGCAGCTTGATTGGACAGGGAGTCCAAGAGACCCAGTACTTC.

Regarding this clonotype: A much larger clone lies a single base off, so this may be a read error. J is TRBJ2-3 and V is TRBV6-2 or TRBV6-3; D unclear. Germline V gene data show CDR1 as MNHEY and CDR2 as SVGEGT. V was clipped by 7 bases and J by 2 bases, with 10 bases between them. The length of the CDR3 is 13 residues. The CDR3: CASTQTDTDTQYF. The CDR3 DNA is TGTGCCAGCACCCAGACGGACACAGATACGCAGTATTTT.

The chain recombines TRBV10-3 with TRBJ2-3, with no clear D. V gave up 2 bases and J gave up 2 bases, with 5 bases separating them. The CDR3 has 13 amino acids. Germline lookup yields CDR1 ENHRY and CDR2 SYGVKD. The CDR3 DNA sequence: TGTGCCATCAGTGAGCGAATCACAGATACGCAGTATTTT. It encodes CAISERITDTQYF.

This clonotype was observed a few times. The chain couples TRBV15 to TRBJ1-2; weak D call: TRBD1 (6 bases). This CDR3 region has 15 residues. The V gene's germline CDR1 is LNHNV and CDR2 YYDKDF (reference sequence). Deletions cut 6 bases from V and 6 bases from J, with 20 bases between. The CDR3 coding sequence is TGTGCCACCAGGGCGGAGGCGGCAGGGGTCCATGGCTACACCTTC. Translated: CATRAEAAGVHGYTF.

This clonotype was recorded many times. The V gene is TRBV7-9, the J gene TRBJ2-7; TRBD1 matches 7 bases. With V trimmed by 6 bases and J by 3 bases, 11 bases remained unmatched. This CDR3 contains 15 residues. Germline V gives CDR1 SEHNR, CDR2 FQNEAQ (reference sequence). CDR3 bases: TGTGCCAGCAGGCCGACGGGACAGTTGGACTACGAGCAGTACTTC. Residues: CASRPTGQLDYEQYF. Complete variable domain (other parts from reference TRBV7-9 and TRBJ2-7): DTGVSQNPRHKITKRGQNVTFRCDPISEHNRLYWYRQTLGQGPEFLTYFQNEAQLEKSRLLSDRFSAERPKGSFSTLEIQRTEQGDSAMYLCASRPTGQLDYEQYFGPGTRLTVT.

This clonotype occurred many times. One end of the junction does not line up with germline, which may come from a read error. The chain joins TRBV12-3 or TRBV12-4 to TRBJ1-2; D gene ambiguous. The CDR3 has 13 residues. The CDR3 reads CASSLVESYGYTF. The CDR3 region has the DNA TGTGCCAGCAGCTTAGTCGAAAGCTATGGCTACACCTTC.